Listed below are T cell receptor beta chains from one sample, sequenced in a study of blood T cell repertoires in COVID-19. Method: immunoSEQ multiplex PCR; TCRdb's copy keeps in-frame clones and lacks some. The table shows 200,000 to 300,000 clones, with 85% to 90% occurring only once. The sample comprised peripheral blood. All receptors derive from an older woman with COVID-19, enrolled during active disease. Both conserved end residues are part of each CDR3. D genes are given only for firm matches. The size entry is marked missing in some rows and otherwise reads once, few, many or a size class.

cdr3_aa cdr3_nt j_call v_call cdr3_length clone_size d_call
CASSPGSLAAATGELFF TGTGCCAGCAGCCCAGGGTCTCTAGCGGCAGCCACCGGGGAGCTGTTTTTT TRBJ2-2 TRBV7-8 17 . TRBD2
CATSERTGERNEQFF TGTGCCACCAGTGAAAGAACAGGGGAGAGGAATGAGCAGTTCTTC TRBJ2-1 TRBV24-1 15 . TRBD1
CATSRGGSSYNEQFF TGTGCCACCAGCAGGGGTGGGAGCTCCTACAATGAGCAGTTCTTC TRBJ2-1 TRBV15 15 . .
CASNSHGTAPWDGYTF TGTGCCAGTAACTCTCACGGGACAGCCCCATGGGATGGCTACACCTTC TRBJ1-2 TRBV19 16 . TRBD1
CASSELNREAFF TGTGCCAGCAGTGAACTTAACAGGGAAGCTTTCTTT TRBJ1-1 TRBV6-1 12 . .
CASSNTGVNQPQHF TGTGCCAGCAGCAACACGGGGGTGAATCAGCCCCAGCATTTT TRBJ1-5 TRBV2 14 once .
CSVEGRSNTEAFF TGCAGCGTTGAAGGCAGGTCGAACACTGAAGCTTTCTTT TRBJ1-1 TRBV29-1 13 . .
CASTGLLAWTGELFF TGTGCCAGCACGGGTCTACTAGCGTGGACCGGGGAGCTGTTTTTT TRBJ2-2 TRBV27 15 . TRBD2
CASSPPGLAGGHNEQFF TGTGCCAGCTCACCACCGGGACTAGCGGGAGGGCACAATGAGCAGTTCTTC TRBJ2-1 TRBV18 17 . TRBD2
CASRGQSNNSPLHF TGTGCCAGCAGAGGACAGTCAAATAATTCACCCCTCCACTTT TRBJ1-6 TRBV2 14 . .